This T cell receptor beta chain was observed in a study of blood T cell repertoires in COVID-19. Methods used by the authors: Amplifying reference gene primers gave estimates of nucleated cell counts. TCRdb keeps only in-frame clones here, not all; method: immunoSEQ multiplex PCR. The DNA gave D and trimming, while V, J and clone size come from that table. In the table there are some 120,000 clones, around 80% of which are singletons. Only a few counts were recorded for this clone. Germline lookup yields CDR1 MNHEY and CDR2 SVGAGI. With 5 bases removed from V and 5 bases from J, the gap between germline ends came to 18 bases. This CDR3 comprises 15 residues.

The source material was peripheral blood. The sequence derives from a young man with COVID-19, enrolled during active disease. This rearrangement joins TRBV6-5 to TRBJ2-5, with D tentatively TRBD2 (6 bases). In nucleotides, the CDR3 is TGTGCCAGCAGTCGTTCGGGAGTCGCTGGGGAGACCCAGTACTTC. This gives the protein CASSRSGVAGETQYF.